What follows describes a single T cell receptor (beta chain). Its antigen specificity is not known. The record has no base qualities; no much larger clone is one base away. The data originate from a study of blood T cell repertoires in COVID-19 (dated by TCRdb to about 2020). Describing the broader study: Samples from collaborators originated in the United States, Italy and Spain and spanned both the acute and convalescent phases of COVID-19. The dataset comprised deeply sampled blood TCRbeta repertoires from subjects exposed to, actively infected with, or recovered from COVID-19. The repertoires were made available in a free public database intended to serve as a resource for research on the immune response to SARS-CoV-2. Nearly every sample came with metadata listing a de-identified subject ID, COVID-19 status, age in years and sex. The samples were drawn from two sources: the first 160 participants of the ongoing ImmuneRACE study, and 1,254 subjects contributed by 6 global collaborators. The prospective study material was composed of cDNA or gDNA derived from T cells, B-cell-depleted T cells, or PBMCs. Where HLA class I and class II types were available, the types were taken from metadata supplied by the sample provider, not from assay-based typing.

Measured from the cysteine to the phenylalanine, the CDR3 is 14 residues long. Just CDR3 DNA is preserved here, 42 bases in frame from base 1. The germline V gene encodes CDR1 SGHDT and CDR2 YYEEEE. The junction carries 14 bases between V and J, which are trimmed by 7 bases and 3 bases respectively. TCRbeta CDR3 regions were amplified from genomic DNA using the immunoSEQ Assay, a bias-controlled multiplex PCR. Under the source paper's analysis protocol: Within the assay, amplification of reference gene primers was used to estimate how many nucleated cells each sample contained. To quantify the absolute abundance of each unique TCRbeta CDR3 rearrangement, sequence reads were collapsed and filtered. For each sample, productive Simpson clonality was calculated as the square root of Simpson's diversity index over productive rearrangements. TCRdb obtained this table from immuneACCESS and retained in-frame rearrangements with V and J assigned. These tables miss some clones; where compared with another copy, unresolved V genes account for less than half of the shortfall, and the remainder is unexplained. The V and J calls and clone size are taken from that table; D and trimming were inferred from the DNA. The sample table records fewer than 250,000 clones; about 82% of these occur just once. The top ten constitute 9.1% of the sample.

Participants in the prospective study were aged about 18 to 95 years, lived in under 30 United States geographic areas, and enrolled through a virtual design. To assign participants to cohorts, the prospective study relied on clinical history that participants themselves reported in a screening survey and a study questionnaire. Mobile phlebotomists in the prospective study collected whole blood, serum and a nasopharyngeal or oropharyngeal swab from every participant. Prospective study participants could optionally give additional blood draws and questionnaires over an approximately 2-month period. Blood samples from the prospective study were shipped frozen or at room temperature prior to DNA extraction. The paper as a whole reports these results and caveats: Clinical and demographic metadata were provided uncurated, with the amount varying by source and participant.

The V and J segments used are TRBV5-6 and TRBJ1-5; 6 matching bases give a weak D call of TRBD1. Sequencing was performed on PBMCs or T cells enriched from blood (not recorded which). The clonotype originates from a woman in her fifties or sixties with acute COVID-19. CDR3 loop: CASGTYRVNQPQHF. At the DNA level, the sequence is TGTGCCAGCGGCACTTACAGGGTCAATCAGCCCCAGCATTTT.